The 30 T cell receptor beta chains below all came from one sample that was sequenced in a study of blood T cell repertoires in COVID-19. Produced via immunoSEQ multiplex PCR; TCRdb's table is partial and in-frame only. The repertoire holds under 70,000 clones, with 80% to 95% as singletons. The sequencing input was peripheral blood. The receptors were sampled from an elderly man with acute or convalescent COVID-19.

The chain has TRBV2 and TRBJ1-1; TRBD1 matches at 9 bases. Looked up from germline, CDR1 is SNHLY and CDR2 is FYNNEI. The CDR3 sequence is 15 residues long. V was pared by 1 base and J by 5 bases, with 5 bases of the junction left unmatched. The CDR3 nucleotides are TGTGCCAGCAGTGAAGGACAGGGGGACGGGACTGAAGCTTTCTTT. Protein: CASSEGQGDGTEAFF.

CDR3 sequence (DNA): TGTGCCAGCAGCTTAGTGGACAGGGTCGACACTGAAGCTTTCTTT. Translation gives CASSLVDRVDTEAFF. The chain has TRBV11-1 and TRBJ1-1; TRBD1 aligns across 8 bases. CDR3 length: 15 residues. The germline CDR1 and CDR2 sequences are SGHAT and FQDESV (reference sequence). Trimming cost V 1 base and J 3 bases; bases outside gene matches: 4.

This clone appeared a few times. The gene calls are TRBV19 and TRBJ1-5; possibly TRBD1 for D (5 bases). Per germline, CDR1 LNHDA and CDR2 SQIVND (reference sequence). This CDR3 comprises 18 residues. The V end was cut by 5 bases, the J end by 5 bases, with 25 bases between. DNA for the CDR3: TGTGCCAGTAGTGTGAACCAGGGATGGCAGGGAGGGGATCAGCCCCAGCATTTT. Amino acid sequence: CASSVNQGWQGGDQPQHF.

This clone was detected once. The genes are TRBV13 and TRBJ2-7; 7 bases map to TRBD2. CDR1 is PRHDT, CDR2 FYEKMQ, per germline (reference sequence). The CDR3 spans 16 residues. J was trimmed by 0 bases and V by 4 bases; bases with no gene match: 9. DNA for the CDR3: TGTGCCAGCAGCTCCCTAGCGGTTACCAACTCCTACGAGCAGTACTTC. It yields the protein CASSSLAVTNSYEQYF.

The chain couples TRBV24-1 to TRBJ1-2; 7 positions agree with TRBD1. Per germline, CDR1 KGHDR and CDR2 SFDVKD. The CDR3 consists of 13 residues. The V segment lost 7 bases and the J segment 4 bases; nucleotides outside the gene matches: 5. The CDR3 is CATSRTGLYGYTF. DNA of the CDR3: TGTGCCACCAGCCGGACAGGTCTCTATGGCTACACCTTC.

The chain uses TRBV30 and TRBJ2-3; 15 nucleotides match TRBD2. Germline assignment: CDR1 GTSNPN and CDR2 SVGIG (reference sequence). This CDR3 is 16 amino acids long. V lost 0 bases and J lost 6; bases outside the gene matches: 4. The CDR3 DNA is TGTGCCTGGAGTGTACGGACTAGCGGGGGGGCGGATACGCAGTATTTT. This sequence encodes CAWSVRTSGGADTQYF.

CDR3 amino acids: CASSVGTALYQETQYF. In DNA form, the CDR3 reads TGCGCCAGCAGCGTGGGGACAGCGTTGTACCAAGAGACCCAGTACTTC. The chain carries TRBV5-1 and TRBJ2-5; 7 bases are a match to TRBD1. The CDR3 runs 16 residues. The ends lost 4 bases at V and 0 bases at J; junction bases unmatched: 9. CDR1 SGHRS and CDR2 YFSETQ come from the germline V gene.

V and J are TRBV3-1 (or the pseudogene TRBV3-2) and TRBJ2-4; 8 bases line up with TRBD1. The ends lost 3 bases at V and 7 bases at J; junction bases unmatched: 2. The CDR3 spans 13 residues. Germline values: CDR1 LGHDT, CDR2 YNNKEL (reference sequence). CDR3 amino acids: CASSQAGGNIQYF. The CDR3 DNA is TGTGCCAGCAGCCAGGCAGGGGGCAACATTCAGTACTTC.

The sample holds one count of this clone. The V call is TRBV5-5, the J call TRBJ1-5; a weak D match, TRBD1 (5 bases). The CDR3 runs to 14 residues. Per the germline V gene, CDR1 is SGHKS and CDR2 is YYEKEE (reference sequence). Trimming cost V 5 bases and J 3 bases, with 12 bases left between them. CDR3 sequence (DNA): TGTGCCAGCAGTGCTGACAGCCTCAATCAGCCCCAGCATTTT. This codes for CASSADSLNQPQHF.

This chain connects TRBV27 to TRBJ2-6; 7 bases are a match to TRBD1. Trimming at V came to 5 bases and at J to 4 bases, leaving 8 bases not matched to a gene. Looked up from germline, CDR1 is MNHEY and CDR2 is SMNVEV (reference sequence). This CDR3 comprises 16 residues. As DNA, the CDR3 is TGTGCCAGCAGTATTCAGACAGGGTACGGGGCCAACGTCCTGACTTTC. Its translation: CASSIQTGYGANVLTF.

The chain employs TRBV3-1 (or the pseudogene TRBV3-2) and TRBJ2-7; 7 bases map to TRBD2. CDR1 and CDR2 (germline): LGHDT, YNNKEL (reference sequence). V trimming: 1 base; J trimming: 3 bases; junction bases outside the gene matches: 12. The CDR3 totals 17 residues. The CDR3 DNA reads as TGTGCCAGCAGCCAAGGGAGGCTAGCGGCCCAAATCTACGAGCAGTACTTC. This sequence encodes CASSQGRLAAQIYEQYF.

The chain recombines TRBV9 with TRBJ1-2; D might be TRBD1 (5 bases). Germline V gives CDR1 SGDLS, CDR2 YYNGEE. The CDR3 consists of 13 residues. V was shortened by 4 bases and J by 6 bases, with 13 bases between the two germline ends. CDR3 protein: CASSRDRTNGYTF. The CDR3 DNA reads as TGTGCCAGCAGCAGAGACAGAACGAATGGCTACACCTTC.

The CDR3 DNA is TGTGCCAGCAGAGGGGGTACAGGGTGGAACACTGAAGCTTTCTTT. It codes for CASRGGTGWNTEAFF. This rearrangement joins TRBV6-5 to TRBJ1-1, with D possibly matching TRBD1 (6 bases). Germline V gene data show CDR1 as MNHEY and CDR2 as SVGAGI. The CDR3 length is 15 residues. V lost 6 bases, J lost 1 base, and 15 bases lay in between.

This chain uses TRBV6-6 with TRBJ2-3; TRBD2 matches at 7 bases. The CDR3 has 16 amino acids. J lost 3 bases, V lost 2 bases, and 8 bases had no gene match. Germline V CDR1 and CDR2: MNHNY, SVGAGI (reference sequence). DNA for the CDR3: TGTGCCAGCAGTTACCAGCGGGGAGTGGGGACAGATACGCAGTATTTT. This gives the protein CASSYQRGVGTDTQYF.

V gene TRBV5-1 combines with J gene TRBJ2-5, with a weak D call TRBD1 (5 bases). Trimming removed 1 base at V and 2 bases at J, with 15 bases between. The germline V gene encodes CDR1 SGHRS and CDR2 YFSETQ. The CDR3 has 16 amino acids. CDR3 bases: TGCGCCAGCAGCTTGCGGGCAGGGTCCCCTCAAGAGACCCAGTACTTC. Its translation is CASSLRAGSPQETQYF.

The chain recombines TRBV14 with TRBJ1-2; perhaps TRBD1 as D (6 bases). The V gene's germline CDR1 is SGHDN and CDR2 FVKESK. Trimming took 0 bases from V and 3 from J, leaving 20 bases between them. The CDR3 contains 18 residues. CDR3 sequence (DNA): TGTGCCAGCAGCCAAGATCCTGGAGGAACAGGGCGCGACTATGGCTACACCTTC. Protein: CASSQDPGGTGRDYGYTF.

The chain has TRBV18 and TRBJ1-4; 8 positions match TRBD1. Unmatched junction bases numbered 6, after V lost 4 bases and J lost 8 bases. Germline assignment: CDR1 KGHSH and CDR2 LQKENI. The CDR3 spans 14 residues. DNA of the CDR3: TGTGCCAGCTCACTCGGACAGGGATACGAAAAACTGTTTTTT. It encodes CASSLGQGYEKLFF.

The J gene is TRBJ1-2, the V gene TRBV7-2; the match to TRBD1 covers 7 bases. Trimming cost V 5 bases and J 6 bases; bases outside gene matches: 12. Germline lookup yields CDR1 SGHTA and CDR2 FQGNSA. There are 15 residues in the CDR3. The CDR3 reads CASSSRTGSLDGYTF. In DNA form, the CDR3 reads TGTGCCAGCAGCAGTAGGACAGGATCCCTCGATGGCTACACCTTC.

This chain links TRBV10-2 with TRBJ2-1; a weak D match, TRBD2 (6 bases). Germline V gives CDR1 WSHSY, CDR2 SAAADI. The CDR3 has 14 residues. Trimming stripped 4 bases from V and 4 bases from J, with 11 bases between. The CDR3 region has the DNA TGCGCCAGCAGTGTGCGGGGAGGTTACAATGAGCAGTTCTTC. Translation: CASSVRGGYNEQFF.

The J gene is TRBJ2-1, the V gene TRBV5-6, with D perhaps TRBD1 (5 bases). Germline V gene data show CDR1 as SGHDT and CDR2 as YYEEEE. The CDR3 covers 12 residues. The V gene lost 4 bases and the J gene lost 8 bases, with 10 bases spanning the gap. CDR3 loop: CASSPGFHEQFF. DNA for the CDR3: TGTGCCAGCAGCCCAGGGTTTCATGAGCAGTTCTTC.

The rearrangement uses TRBV28 and TRBJ2-6, with 7 bases matching TRBD1. CDR1 is MDHEN and CDR2 is SYDVKM in the germline V gene. V trimming: 8 bases; J trimming: 2 bases; junction bases outside the gene matches: 3. The CDR3 runs to 14 residues. CDR3 nucleotide sequence: TGTGCCAGCCATACAGGGGCTGGGGCCAACGTCCTGACTTTC. It is translated as CASHTGAGANVLTF.

The genes are TRBV28 and TRBJ1-1; D remains unclear. Germline V lookup: CDR1 MDHEN, CDR2 SYDVKM. The CDR3 consists of 13 residues. Trimming shortened V by 8 bases and J by 3 bases, and 13 bases separated the two germline ends. The DNA of the CDR3 is TGTGCCAGCCTACGGGTTGGGTACACTGAAGCTTTCTTT. The encoded protein is CASLRVGYTEAFF.

The CDR3 region has the DNA TGCAGCGTTGTGGGGACAGGGGGCGGCGAGCAGTACTTC. It codes for CSVVGTGGGEQYF. The V gene is TRBV29-1, the J gene TRBJ2-7, with 12 nucleotides matching TRBD1. Looked up from germline, CDR1 is SQVTM and CDR2 is ANQGSEA. This CDR3 region has 13 residues. Germline trimming cut 4 bases from V and 6 bases from J; bases unmatched to any gene: 4.

CDR3 residues: CASSLAGRGGVDTQYF. The DNA for the CDR3 is TGTGCCAGCAGTTTAGCTGGGCGGGGGGGCGTTGATACGCAGTATTTT. J is TRBJ2-3 and V is TRBV28; 9 nucleotides line up with TRBD2. The CDR3 runs 16 residues. Germline assignment: CDR1 MDHEN and CDR2 SYDVKM. The J segment lost 6 bases and the V segment lost 2 bases, leaving 9 bases of the junction unmatched.

This clone was picked up a small number of times. The chain has TRBV9 and TRBJ1-1; D gene uncertain. The CDR3 is 14 residues long. In germline, CDR1 is SGDLS, CDR2 YYNGEE. Trimming removed 0 bases from V and 7 bases from J, with 13 bases in between. This CDR3 reads CASSVEGVWSEAFF. DNA for the CDR3: TGTGCCAGCAGCGTAGAAGGTGTTTGGAGTGAAGCTTTCTTT.

This rearrangement joins TRBV5-4 to TRBJ1-1, with 8 bases aligning to TRBD1. The CDR3 is 15 residues long. The germline CDR1 and CDR2 sequences are SGHNT and YYREEE (reference sequence). The V gene end was trimmed by 3 bases and the J gene end by 1 base; junction bases not matched to a gene: 5. Written as DNA, the CDR3 is TGTGCCAGCAGCTCCCCAGGACAGGGGAACACTGAAGCTTTCTTT. Its translation: CASSSPGQGNTEAFF.

The chain employs TRBV5-1 and TRBJ2-5; perhaps TRBD2 as D (7 bases). Trimming took 4 bases from V and 1 from J, leaving 14 bases between them. This CDR3 has 15 amino acids. Germline values: CDR1 SGHRS, CDR2 YFSETQ. CDR3 region: CASSPGGQFQETQYF. In nucleotides, the CDR3 is TGCGCCAGCAGCCCCGGGGGGCAGTTCCAAGAGACCCAGTACTTC.

The rearrangement uses TRBV28 and TRBJ2-7; no firm D call. In germline, CDR1 is MDHEN, CDR2 SYDVKM. V dropped 6 bases and J dropped 5 bases, with 17 bases sitting between them. This CDR3 contains 14 residues. CDR3 amino acids: CASSEFVPPHEQYF. The CDR3 DNA reads as TGTGCCAGCAGCGAGTTTGTTCCCCCCCACGAGCAGTACTTC.

The chain carries TRBV9 and TRBJ2-3; 7 bases fit TRBD2. The CDR3 loop spans 15 amino acids. The germline V gene has CDR1 SGDLS and CDR2 YYNGEE. The junction had 7 bases not matched to a gene; V was cut back by 3 bases and J by 3 bases. CDR3 DNA sequence: TGTGCCAGCAGCGAGGGAGCGGGGTTGACAGATACGCAGTATTTT. Translating gives CASSEGAGLTDTQYF.

This chain uses TRBV3-1 (or the pseudogene TRBV3-2) with TRBJ2-3; D perhaps matches TRBD1 (6 bases). V lost 2 bases, J lost 6 bases, and 18 bases lay in between. CDR3 length: 16 amino acids. CDR1 and CDR2 from the germline V gene are LGHDT and YNNKEL (reference sequence). This CDR3 is CASSQPGQSSLDTQYF. In nucleotides, the CDR3 is TGTGCCAGCAGCCAACCCGGACAGTCCTCTCTGGATACGCAGTATTTT.